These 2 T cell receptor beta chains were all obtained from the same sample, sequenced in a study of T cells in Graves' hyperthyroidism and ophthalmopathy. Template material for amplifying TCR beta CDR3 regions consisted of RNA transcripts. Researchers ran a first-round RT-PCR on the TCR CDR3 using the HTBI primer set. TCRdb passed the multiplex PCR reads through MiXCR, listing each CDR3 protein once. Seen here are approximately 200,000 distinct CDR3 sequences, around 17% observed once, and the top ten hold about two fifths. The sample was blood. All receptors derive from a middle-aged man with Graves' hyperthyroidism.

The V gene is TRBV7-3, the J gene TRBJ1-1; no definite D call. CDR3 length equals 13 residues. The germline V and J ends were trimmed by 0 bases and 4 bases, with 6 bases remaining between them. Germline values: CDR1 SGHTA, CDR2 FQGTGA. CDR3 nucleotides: TGTGCCAGCAGCTTAACGTCAAGCACTGAAGCTTTCTTT. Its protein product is CASSLTSSTEAFF.

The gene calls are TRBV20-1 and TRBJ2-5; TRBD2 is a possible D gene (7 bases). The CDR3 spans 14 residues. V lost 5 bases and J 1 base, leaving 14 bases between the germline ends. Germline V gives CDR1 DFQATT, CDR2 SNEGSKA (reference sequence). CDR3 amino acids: CSAVSGGTQETQYF. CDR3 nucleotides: TGCAGTGCTGTATCGGGGGGCACCCAAGAGACCCAGTACTTC.